This entry features one T cell receptor (beta chain) sequence. Its specific antigen is unknown. No qualities accompany the bases; no much larger clone lies one base away. From the cysteine up to the phenylalanine, the CDR3 has a length of 15 residues. CDR3 DNA only is kept here, 45 bases in frame from base 1. V loses 0 bases of germline sequence and J loses 6 bases, and the interval between the two ends is 14 bases. The germline V gene (reference sequence) supplies CDR1 SGHNT and CDR2 YYREEE. This sample stems from a study of regulatory T cells in long-lasting Graves disease (dated by TCRdb to the early 2020s). Describing the broader study: Persistent Graves' disease was defined as antithyroid drug treatment for over 5 years with persistently positive TSH receptor autoantibodies. The study was registered as a clinical trial and conducted in China. Persistent Graves' disease patients were compared with newly diagnosed Graves' disease patients by peripheral blood TCR sequencing and RNA sequencing. TCR sequencing covered about 13 persistent and 20 or so newly diagnosed Graves' disease patients, 33 samples in total. Antithyroid drugs had been taken for approximately ten years on average by persistent Graves' disease patients in the clinical cohort.

The time point label on this specimen signifies: persistent/refractory GD, antithyroid drugs over 5 years with positive TRAb. For both TCR sequencing and RNA sequencing, RNA was extracted from PBMCs in TRIzol. The diagnosis of Graves' disease followed American Thyroid Association guidelines. Patients for the study were recruited at an endocrinology department in Xi'an, China. From each patient, approximately 10 milliliters of peripheral blood was collected into an EDTA anticoagulant tube. Ficoll Paque Plus density gradient separation was used to isolate PBMCs, and no further T cell sorting was done. An Agilent 2100 Bioanalyzer and agarose gel were used to check RNA quality, while a NanoDrop 2000 measured RNA concentration. Broad study findings and their caveats: Because the primary lesion, thyroid tissue, could not be accessed, the study looked at peripheral blood alone. Lower TCR Shannon entropy and fewer highly expanded clones were observed in persistent Graves' disease patients than in newly diagnosed patients, which suggested clonal expansion. TRBV28, TRBJ1-2 and TRBJ2-5 were preferentially used in persistent disease, while TRBV20-1 and TRBJ2-1 were favored in newly diagnosed disease. Sequencing and analysis were limited to the TCR beta chain. The authors acknowledged the small sample size as a limitation that may reduce accuracy. More public clonotypes were shared among persistent patients (roughly 3,000) than among newly diagnosed patients (roughly 1,000).

The library was prepared using multiplex PCR. The instrument was an Illumina HiSeq 4000. CDR3 regions were amplified by Arm-PCR with iRepertoire HTBI primers to construct TCR beta libraries. PCR products were gel purified before sequencing. The source study handled its data this way. Gene usage analysis of CDR3 amino acid clonotypes used the roughly 62 TRBV and more than 13 TRBJ segments found across samples. COPE and FqMerger were used to merge filtered high-quality paired reads into contigs. Contigs were aligned with BLAST to IMGT TRBV, TRBD and TRBJ reference genes, and CDR3 was defined per IMGT. Clonotypes above 0.1% frequency were classified as highly expanded clones. Repertoire diversity was measured by Shannon entropy, and V-J evenness by the Gini coefficient. A clonotype was considered public if more than one individual shared it. In-frame beta chains were kept once TCRdb had trimmed the public reads at Q25 with fastp and called clones with MiXCR. Every distinct CDR3 protein forms one entry, paired with its most common genes and DNA. The V and J calls follow TCRdb's processing rather than the paper's. Present in this sample are some 420,000 distinct CDR3 sequences, approximately 22% of which were seen just once. The top ten clones comprise 13% of the sample.

The material was peripheral blood mononuclear cells (PBMCs), obtained when the disease was refractory, from a patient treated with antithyroid drugs. The V gene is TRBV5-4 and the J gene is TRBJ2-3, with the D segment identity uncertain. The sequence was collected from a female donor with Graves disease. The DNA sequence is TGTGCCAGCAGCTTGGACACCCGGGCGACGGATACGCAGTATTTT. It translates to CASSLDTRATDTQYF.